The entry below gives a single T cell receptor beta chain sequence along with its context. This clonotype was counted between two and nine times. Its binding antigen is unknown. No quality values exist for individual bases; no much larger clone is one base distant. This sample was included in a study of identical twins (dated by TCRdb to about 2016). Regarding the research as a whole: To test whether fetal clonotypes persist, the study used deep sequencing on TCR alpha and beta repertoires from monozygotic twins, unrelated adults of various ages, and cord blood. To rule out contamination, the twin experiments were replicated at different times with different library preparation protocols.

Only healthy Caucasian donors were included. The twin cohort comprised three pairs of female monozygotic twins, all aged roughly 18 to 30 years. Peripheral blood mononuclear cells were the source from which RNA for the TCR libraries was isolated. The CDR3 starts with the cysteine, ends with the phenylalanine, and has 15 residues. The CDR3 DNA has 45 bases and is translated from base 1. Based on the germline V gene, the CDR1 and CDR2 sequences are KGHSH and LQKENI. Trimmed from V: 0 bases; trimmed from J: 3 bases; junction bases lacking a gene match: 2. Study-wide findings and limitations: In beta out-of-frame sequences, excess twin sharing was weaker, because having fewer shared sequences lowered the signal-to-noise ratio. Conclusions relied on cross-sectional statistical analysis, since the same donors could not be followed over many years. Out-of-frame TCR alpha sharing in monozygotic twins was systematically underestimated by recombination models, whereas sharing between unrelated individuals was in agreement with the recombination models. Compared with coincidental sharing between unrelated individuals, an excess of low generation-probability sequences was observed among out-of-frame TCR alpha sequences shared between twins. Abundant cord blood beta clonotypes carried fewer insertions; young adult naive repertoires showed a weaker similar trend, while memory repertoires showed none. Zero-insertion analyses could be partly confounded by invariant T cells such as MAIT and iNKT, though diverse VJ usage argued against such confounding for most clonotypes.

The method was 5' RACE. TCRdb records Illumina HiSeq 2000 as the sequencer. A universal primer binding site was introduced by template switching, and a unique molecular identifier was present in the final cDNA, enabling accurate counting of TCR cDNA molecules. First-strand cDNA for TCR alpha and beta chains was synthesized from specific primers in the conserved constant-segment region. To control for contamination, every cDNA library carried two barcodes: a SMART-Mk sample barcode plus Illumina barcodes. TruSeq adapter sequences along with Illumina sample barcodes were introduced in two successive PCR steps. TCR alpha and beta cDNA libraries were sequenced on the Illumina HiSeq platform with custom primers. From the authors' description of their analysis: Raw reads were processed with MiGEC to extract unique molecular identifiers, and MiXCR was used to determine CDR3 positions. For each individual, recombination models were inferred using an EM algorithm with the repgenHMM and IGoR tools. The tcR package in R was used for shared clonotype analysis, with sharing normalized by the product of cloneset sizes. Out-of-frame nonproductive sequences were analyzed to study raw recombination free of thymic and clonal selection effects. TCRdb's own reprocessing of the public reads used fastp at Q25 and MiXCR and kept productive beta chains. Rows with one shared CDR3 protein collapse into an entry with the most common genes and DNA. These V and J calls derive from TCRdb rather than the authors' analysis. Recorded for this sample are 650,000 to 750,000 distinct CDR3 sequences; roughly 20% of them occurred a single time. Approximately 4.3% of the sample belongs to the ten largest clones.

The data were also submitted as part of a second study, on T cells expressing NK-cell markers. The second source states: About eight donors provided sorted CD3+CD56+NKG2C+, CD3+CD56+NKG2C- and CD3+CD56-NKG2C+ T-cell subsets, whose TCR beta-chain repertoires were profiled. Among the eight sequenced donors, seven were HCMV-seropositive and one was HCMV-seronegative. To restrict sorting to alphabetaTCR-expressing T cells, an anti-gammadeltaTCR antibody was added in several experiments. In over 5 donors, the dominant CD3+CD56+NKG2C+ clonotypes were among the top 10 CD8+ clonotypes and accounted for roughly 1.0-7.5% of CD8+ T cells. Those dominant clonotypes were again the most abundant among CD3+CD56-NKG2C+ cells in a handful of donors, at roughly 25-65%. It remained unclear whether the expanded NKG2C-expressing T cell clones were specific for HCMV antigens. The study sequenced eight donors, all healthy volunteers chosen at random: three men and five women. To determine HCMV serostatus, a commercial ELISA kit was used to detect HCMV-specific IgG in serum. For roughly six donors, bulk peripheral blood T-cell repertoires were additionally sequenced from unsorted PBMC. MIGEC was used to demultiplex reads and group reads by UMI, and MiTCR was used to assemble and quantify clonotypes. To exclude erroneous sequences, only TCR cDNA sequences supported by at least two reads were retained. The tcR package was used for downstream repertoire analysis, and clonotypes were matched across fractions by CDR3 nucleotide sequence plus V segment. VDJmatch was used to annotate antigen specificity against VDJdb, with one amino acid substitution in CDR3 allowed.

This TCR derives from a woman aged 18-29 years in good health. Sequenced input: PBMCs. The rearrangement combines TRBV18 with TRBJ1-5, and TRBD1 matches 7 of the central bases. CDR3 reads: CASSPPTGNNQPQHF. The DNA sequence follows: TGTGCCAGCTCACCACCGACAGGGAACAATCAGCCCCAGCATTTT.